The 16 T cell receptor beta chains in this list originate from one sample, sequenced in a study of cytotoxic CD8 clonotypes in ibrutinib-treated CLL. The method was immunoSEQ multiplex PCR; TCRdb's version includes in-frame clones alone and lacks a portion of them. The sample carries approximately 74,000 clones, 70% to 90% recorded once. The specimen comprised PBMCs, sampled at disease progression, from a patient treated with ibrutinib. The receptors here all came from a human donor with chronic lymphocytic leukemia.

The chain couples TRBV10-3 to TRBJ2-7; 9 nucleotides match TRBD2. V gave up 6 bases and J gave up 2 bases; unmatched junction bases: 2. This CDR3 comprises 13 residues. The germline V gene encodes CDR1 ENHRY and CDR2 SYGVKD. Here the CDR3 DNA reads TGTGCCATCAGGCGGGGGGGGACCTACGAGCAGTACTTC. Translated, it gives CAIRRGGTYEQYF.

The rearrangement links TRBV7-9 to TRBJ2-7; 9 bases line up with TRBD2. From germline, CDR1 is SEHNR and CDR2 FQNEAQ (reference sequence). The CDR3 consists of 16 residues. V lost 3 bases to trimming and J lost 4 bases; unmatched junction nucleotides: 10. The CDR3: CASSFGQGTSQYEQYF. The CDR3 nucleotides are TGTGCCAGCAGCTTCGGGCAAGGGACTAGCCAGTACGAGCAGTACTTC.

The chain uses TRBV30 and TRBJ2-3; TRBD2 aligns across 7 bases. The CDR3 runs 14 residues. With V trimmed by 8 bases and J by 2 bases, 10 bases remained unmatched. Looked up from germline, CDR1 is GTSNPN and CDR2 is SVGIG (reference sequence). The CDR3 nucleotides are TGTGCCCTGAGTCGAGGGACTACCACAGATACGCAGTATTTT. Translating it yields CALSRGTTTDTQYF.

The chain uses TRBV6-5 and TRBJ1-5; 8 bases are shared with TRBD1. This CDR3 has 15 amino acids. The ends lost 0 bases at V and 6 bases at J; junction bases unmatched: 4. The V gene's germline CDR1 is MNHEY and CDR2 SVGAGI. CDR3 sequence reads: CASSYSRQGAQPQHF. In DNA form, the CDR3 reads TGTGCCAGCAGTTACTCACGGCAGGGGGCTCAGCCCCAGCATTTT.

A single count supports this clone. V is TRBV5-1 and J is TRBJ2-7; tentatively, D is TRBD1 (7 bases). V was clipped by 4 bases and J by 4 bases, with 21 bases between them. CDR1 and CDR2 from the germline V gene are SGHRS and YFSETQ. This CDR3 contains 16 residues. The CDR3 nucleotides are TGCGCCAGCAGCGGTAGTCCAGGGGGGAATTCTTACGAGCAGTACTTC. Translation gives CASSGSPGGNSYEQYF.

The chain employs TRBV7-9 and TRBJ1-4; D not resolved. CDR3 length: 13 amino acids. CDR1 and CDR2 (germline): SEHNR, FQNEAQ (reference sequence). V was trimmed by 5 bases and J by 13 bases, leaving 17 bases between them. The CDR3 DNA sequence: TGTGCCAGCAGCGCCCAGTCGCGGTCCCGACTGTTTTTT. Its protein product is CASSAQSRSRLFF.

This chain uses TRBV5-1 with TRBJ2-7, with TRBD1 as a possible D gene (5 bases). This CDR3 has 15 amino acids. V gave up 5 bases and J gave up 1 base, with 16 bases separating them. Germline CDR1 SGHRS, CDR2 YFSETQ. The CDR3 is CASRGENRYSYEQYF. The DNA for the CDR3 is TGCGCCAGCAGAGGCGAAAACAGGTATTCCTACGAGCAGTACTTC.

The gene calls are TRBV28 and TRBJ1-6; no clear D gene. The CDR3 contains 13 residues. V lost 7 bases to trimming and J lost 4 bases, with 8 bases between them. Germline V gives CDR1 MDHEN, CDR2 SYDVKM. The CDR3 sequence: CASTPVYNSPLHF. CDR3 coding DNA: TGTGCCAGCACCCCTGTGTATAATTCACCCCTCCACTTT.

The CDR3 loop reads CASSLDGLGTGEQFF. CDR3 nucleotide sequence: TGTGCCAGCAGTTTGGACGGCCTCGGGACAGGGGAGCAGTTCTTC. The chain recombines TRBV2 with TRBJ2-1; TRBD1 matches 9 bases. J lost 10 bases, V lost 5 bases, and 12 bases had no gene match. Germline CDR1 is SNHLY and CDR2 is FYNNEI. The CDR3 has 15 residues.

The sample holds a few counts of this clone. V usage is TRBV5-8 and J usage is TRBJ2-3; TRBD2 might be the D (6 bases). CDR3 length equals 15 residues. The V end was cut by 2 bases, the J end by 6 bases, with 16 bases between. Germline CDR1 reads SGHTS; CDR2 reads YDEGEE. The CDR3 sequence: CASSFGSTAGDTQYF. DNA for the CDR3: TGTGCCAGCAGCTTTGGCAGTACCGCGGGGGATACGCAGTATTTT.

The CDR3 DNA is TGTGCCAGCAGCCTAGGGCCTGTGGAGACCCAGTACTTC. Protein sequence: CASSLGPVETQYF. The chain carries TRBV9 and TRBJ2-5; D is unresolved. CDR3 length: 13 amino acids. The V end was cut by 4 bases, the J end by 5 bases, with 12 bases between. Looked up from germline, CDR1 is SGDLS and CDR2 is YYNGEE. The full variable domain, in which reference TRBV9 and TRBJ2-5 provide the parts outside the CDR3, is DSGVTQTPKHLITATGQRVTLRCSPRSGDLSVYWYQQSLDQGLQFLIQYYNGEERAKGNILERFSAQQFPDLHSELNLSSLELGDSALYFCASSLGPVETQYFGPGTRLLVL.

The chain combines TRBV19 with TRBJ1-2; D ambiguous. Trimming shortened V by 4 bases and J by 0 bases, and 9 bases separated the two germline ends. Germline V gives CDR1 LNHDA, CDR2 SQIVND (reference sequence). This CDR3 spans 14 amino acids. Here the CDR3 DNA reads TGTGCCAGTAGTAACCCGGCGACTAACTATGGCTACACCTTC. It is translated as CASSNPATNYGYTF.

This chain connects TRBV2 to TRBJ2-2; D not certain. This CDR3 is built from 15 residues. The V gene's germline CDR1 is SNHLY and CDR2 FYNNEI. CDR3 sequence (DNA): TGTGCGACCACCCGTTTCCGGCAAGACGCCGGGGAGCTGTTTTTT. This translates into CATTRFRQDAGELFF.

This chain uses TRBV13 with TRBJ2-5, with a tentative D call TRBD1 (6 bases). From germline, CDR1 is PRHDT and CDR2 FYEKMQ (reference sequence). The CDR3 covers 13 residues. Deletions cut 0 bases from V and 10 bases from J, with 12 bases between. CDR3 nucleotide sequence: TGTGCCAGCAGCTTAGGACAGGGTGCAATCCAGTACTTC. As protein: CASSLGQGAIQYF.

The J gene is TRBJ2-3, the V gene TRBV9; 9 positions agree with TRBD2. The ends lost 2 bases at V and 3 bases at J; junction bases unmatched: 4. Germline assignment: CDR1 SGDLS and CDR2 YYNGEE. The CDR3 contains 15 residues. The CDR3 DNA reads TGTGCCAGCAGCGTCGGCGGGAGGGGGACAGATACGCAGTATTTT. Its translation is CASSVGGRGTDTQYF.

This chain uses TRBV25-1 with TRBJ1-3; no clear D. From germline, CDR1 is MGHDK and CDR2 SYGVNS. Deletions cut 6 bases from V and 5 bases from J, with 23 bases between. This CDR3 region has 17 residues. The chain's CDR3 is CASRPSRVRGDRNTIYF. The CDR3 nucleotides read TGTGCCAGCAGACCCTCTAGGGTCCGGGGAGATAGAAACACCATATATTTT.